This T cell receptor beta chain was sequenced for a study of blood T cell repertoires in COVID-19. Overall study: Samples taken during acute and convalescent COVID-19 were collected in the United States, Italy and Spain.

Those enrolled, adults aged 18 to 89 years, came from about two dozen US areas. Each participant's cohort was designated according to participant-reported clinical history. Exposed participants encountered a COVID-19 case during the 2 weeks preceding study entry. The CDR3 is made up of 12 amino acids. The V end was cut by 2 bases, the J end by 1 base, with 3 bases between. Germline V gene sequence: CDR1 SGHRS, CDR2 YFSETQ. This table comes from immunoSEQ multiplex PCR, and its TCRdb copy is limited to in-frame clones, with some not included. The data contain over 200,000 clones, roughly 88% of them seen just once; the ten biggest clones take up more than 3%.

The rearrangement links TRBV5-1 to TRBJ2-5; D uncertain. Sequenced sample: PBMCs or T cells enriched from blood (not recorded which). This TCR derives from a woman in her twenties or thirties who had been exposed to COVID-19. The CDR3 sequence: CASSFFQETQYF. The CDR3 bases are TGCGCCAGCAGCTTCTTCCAAGAGACCCAGTACTTC.